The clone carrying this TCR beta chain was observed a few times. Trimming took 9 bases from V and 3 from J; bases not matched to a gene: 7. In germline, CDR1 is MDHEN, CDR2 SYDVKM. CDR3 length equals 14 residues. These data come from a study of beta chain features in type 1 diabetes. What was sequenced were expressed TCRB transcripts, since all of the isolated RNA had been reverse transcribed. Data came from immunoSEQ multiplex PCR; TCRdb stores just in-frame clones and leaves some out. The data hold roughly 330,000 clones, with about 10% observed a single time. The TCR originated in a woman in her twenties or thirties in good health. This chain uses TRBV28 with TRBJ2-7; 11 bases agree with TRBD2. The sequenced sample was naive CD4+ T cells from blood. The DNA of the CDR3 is TGTGCCAGTGCGACTAGCGGGGCCCGCTACGAGCAGTACTTC. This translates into CASATSGARYEQYF.